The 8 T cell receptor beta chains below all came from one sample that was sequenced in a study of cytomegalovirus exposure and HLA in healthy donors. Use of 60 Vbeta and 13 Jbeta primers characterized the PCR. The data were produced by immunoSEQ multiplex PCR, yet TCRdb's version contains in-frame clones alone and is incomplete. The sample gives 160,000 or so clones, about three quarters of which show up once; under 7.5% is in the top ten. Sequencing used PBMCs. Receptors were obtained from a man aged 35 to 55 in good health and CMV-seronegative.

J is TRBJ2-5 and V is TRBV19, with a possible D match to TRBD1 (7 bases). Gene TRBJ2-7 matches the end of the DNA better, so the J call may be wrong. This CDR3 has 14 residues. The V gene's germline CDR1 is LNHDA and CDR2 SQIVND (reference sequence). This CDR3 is CASSVTGRRNEQYF. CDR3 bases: TGTGCCAGTAGTGTGACAGGGAGGAGAAACGAGCAGTACTTC.

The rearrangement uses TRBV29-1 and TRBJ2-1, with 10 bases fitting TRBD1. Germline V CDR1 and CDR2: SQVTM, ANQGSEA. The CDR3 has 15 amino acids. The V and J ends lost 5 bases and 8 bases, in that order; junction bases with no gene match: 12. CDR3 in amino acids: CSVQRRQGAIYEQFF. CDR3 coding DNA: TGCAGCGTTCAACGCAGACAGGGGGCAATCTATGAGCAGTTCTTC.

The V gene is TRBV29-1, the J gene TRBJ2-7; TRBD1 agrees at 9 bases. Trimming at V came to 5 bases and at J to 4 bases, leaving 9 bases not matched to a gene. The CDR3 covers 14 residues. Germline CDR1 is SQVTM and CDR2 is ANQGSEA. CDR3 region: CSVSRQGDIYEQYF. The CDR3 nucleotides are TGCAGCGTTTCGAGACAGGGGGATATATACGAGCAGTACTTC.

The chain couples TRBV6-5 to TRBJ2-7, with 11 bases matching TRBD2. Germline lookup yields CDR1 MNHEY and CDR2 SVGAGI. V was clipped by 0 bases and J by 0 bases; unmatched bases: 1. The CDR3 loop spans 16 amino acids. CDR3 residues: CASSYSGLAGSYEQYF. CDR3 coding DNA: TGTGCCAGCAGTTACTCCGGACTAGCGGGCTCCTACGAGCAGTACTTC.

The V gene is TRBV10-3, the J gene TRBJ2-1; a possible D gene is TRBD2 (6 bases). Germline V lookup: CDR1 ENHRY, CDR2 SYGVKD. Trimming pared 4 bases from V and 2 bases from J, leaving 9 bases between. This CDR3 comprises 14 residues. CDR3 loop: CAISGGGTYNEQFF. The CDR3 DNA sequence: TGTGCCATCAGTGGGGGAGGCACCTACAATGAGCAGTTCTTC.

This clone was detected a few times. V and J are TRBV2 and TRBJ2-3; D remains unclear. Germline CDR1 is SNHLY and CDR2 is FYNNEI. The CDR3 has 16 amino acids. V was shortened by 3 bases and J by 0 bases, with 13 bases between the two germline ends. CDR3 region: CASSETVVPSTDTQYF. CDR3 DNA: TGTGCCAGCAGTGAGACTGTGGTTCCTAGCACAGATACGCAGTATTTT.

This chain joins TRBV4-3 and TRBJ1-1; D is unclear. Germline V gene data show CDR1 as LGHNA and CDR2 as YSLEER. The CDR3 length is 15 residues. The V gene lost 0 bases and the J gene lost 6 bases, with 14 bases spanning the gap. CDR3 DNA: TGCGCCAGCAGCCAAGAACACACAGTACAAGCTGAAGCTTTCTTT. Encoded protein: CASSQEHTVQAEAFF.

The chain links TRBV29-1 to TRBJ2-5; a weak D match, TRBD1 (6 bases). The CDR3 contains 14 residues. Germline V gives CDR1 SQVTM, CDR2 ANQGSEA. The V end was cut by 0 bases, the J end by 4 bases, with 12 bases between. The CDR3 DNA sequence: TGCAGCGTTGAAGATCCAGGGGCGCGAGAGACCCAGTACTTC. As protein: CSVEDPGARETQYF.